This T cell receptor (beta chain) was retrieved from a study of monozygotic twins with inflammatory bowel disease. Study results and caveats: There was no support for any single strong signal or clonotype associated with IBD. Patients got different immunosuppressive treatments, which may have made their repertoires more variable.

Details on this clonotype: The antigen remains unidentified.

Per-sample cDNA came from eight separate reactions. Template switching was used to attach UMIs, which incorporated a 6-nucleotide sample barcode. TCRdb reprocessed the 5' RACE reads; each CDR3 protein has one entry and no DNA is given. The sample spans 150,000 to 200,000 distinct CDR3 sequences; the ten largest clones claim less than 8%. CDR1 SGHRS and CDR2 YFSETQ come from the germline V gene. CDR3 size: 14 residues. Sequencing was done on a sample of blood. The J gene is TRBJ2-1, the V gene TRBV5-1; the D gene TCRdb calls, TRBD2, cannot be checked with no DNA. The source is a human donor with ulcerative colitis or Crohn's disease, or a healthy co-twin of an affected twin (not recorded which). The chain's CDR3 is CASSSQREYNEQFF. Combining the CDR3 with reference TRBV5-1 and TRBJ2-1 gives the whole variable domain KAGVTQTPRYLIKTRGQQVTLSCSPISGHRSVSWYQQTPGQGLQFLFEYFSETQRNKGNFPGRFSGRQFSNSRSEMNVSTLELGDSALYLCASSSQREYNEQFFGPGTRLTVL.